This is a list of T cell receptor beta chains from one sample in a study of T cell responses to AZD1222 COVID-19 vaccine. Clones were read by immunoSEQ multiplex PCR, and TCRdb kept only the in-frame ones, dropping some. The sample carries about 80,000 clones, approximately 83% recorded once. Source: peripheral blood, taken 28 days after the second AZD1222 dose. The receptors originated from an adult who received the AZD1222 COVID-19 vaccine. The CDR3 runs from the conserved cysteine through the conserved F or W. Each record gives: V gene, CDR3 length, CDR3 protein.

TRBV7-6 12 CASSLEGQPQHF
TRBV27 13 CASTKVIGTEAFF
TRBV5-1 12 CASSENTGELFF
TRBV7-2 13 CASSLDQQQPQHF
TRBV6-5 12 CASSPRMDEQFF
TRBV25-1 13 CASSVRGVSPLHF
TRBV28 16 CASSSRTGIVQETQYF
TRBV7-3 18 CASSGGLAQIRPYNEQFF
TRBV28 19 CASHPTTFRAGGQHNEQFF
TRBV2 13 CASSKDYNQPQHF
TRBV13 15 CASSLGPSEIETQYF
TRBV9 14 CASSVAAGGETQYF
TRBV2 14 CASSKEFSYNEQFF
TRBV29-1 10 CSVFQGLAFF
TRBV2 14 CASSEGVGVETQYF
TRBV20-1 16 CSASAGLTTDHYGYTF
TRBV6-5 14 CASSYSQGARELFF
TRBV29-1 12 CSVDGDGDTQYF
TRBV28 12 CASSFRAYEQYF
TRBV7-2 15 CASSSGDRGNTEAFF
TRBV6-2/TRBV6-3 14 CASSVAGDTGELFF
TRBV20-1 15 CSASWGTELSYEQYF
TRBV30 14 CAWSLDGRNTEAFF
TRBV29-1 14 CSVIGTSGRGVQFF
TRBV28 11 CASRNVETQYF
TRBV19 14 CASNRGKSNQPQHF
TRBV5-1 14 CASSLLGQDGGYTF
TRBV28 14 CASSWSGGNQPQHF
TRBV7-9 16 CASSPPSTGSNQPQHF
TRBV19 18 CASSIDRDRGPLNQPQHF